Below are 23 T cell receptor beta chains sequenced from a single sample in a study of CDR3 diversity in severe acne. Via MiXCR, TCRdb re-called the PCR reads, giving one row per CDR3 protein. This sample carries roughly 100,000 distinct CDR3 sequences, under 60% of them seen once, and the ten largest clones take around 12%. Sequencing was carried out using blood. The receptors were gathered from a male donor with acne.

This clonotype was picked up a small number of times. The rearrangement joins TRBV9 to TRBJ2-5; the match to TRBD2 covers 10 bases. The trim removed 3 bases at V and 3 bases at J, leaving 5 bases unmatched. Germline CDR1 and CDR2: SGDLS and YYNGEE. This CDR3 contains 15 residues. The CDR3 loop is CASSATLAGKETQYF. The CDR3 bases are TGTGCCAGCAGCGCGACACTAGCGGGGAAAGAGACCCAGTACTTC. The complete variable domain, with remaining parts taken from reference TRBV9 and TRBJ2-5, reads DSGVTQTPKHLITATGQRVTLRCSPRSGDLSVYWYQQSLDQGLQFLIQYYNGEERAKGNILERFSAQQFPDLHSELNLSSLELGDSALYFCASSATLAGKETQYFGPGTRLLVL.

This clonotype was found a few times. The gene calls are TRBV24-1 and TRBJ1-5; a possible D gene is TRBD1 (5 bases). The CDR3 is made up of 15 amino acids. V was cut by 4 bases and J by 4 bases, with 13 bases left in between. The germline CDR1 and CDR2 sequences are KGHDR and SFDVKD. The CDR3 sequence is CATSEAGTTNQPQHF. The CDR3 DNA sequence: TGTGCCACCAGTGAGGCCGGGACGACAAATCAGCCCCAGCATTTT.

This sequence joins TRBV19 and TRBJ2-7; 9 positions match TRBD2. Germline V gene sequence: CDR1 LNHDA, CDR2 SQIVND (reference sequence). V shed 7 bases, J shed 4 bases, and the junction held 11 bases outside the gene matches. This CDR3 has 15 amino acids. CDR3 nucleotide sequence: TGTGCCAGTACCCATAGGGCTAGCGGGACATACGAGCAGTACTTC. This translates into CASTHRASGTYEQYF.

DNA of the CDR3: TGTGCCAGCAGTGGGGGAGGGCAGGGGGCTTGGAAGCAGTACTTC. It is translated as CASSGGGQGAWKQYF. The chain has TRBV28 and TRBJ2-7, with D perhaps matching TRBD1 (8 bases). The germline V gene has CDR1 MDHEN and CDR2 SYDVKM. V dropped 5 bases and J dropped 8 bases, with 22 bases sitting between them. CDR3 length equals 15 residues.

This clonotype was counted at least ten times. The chain uses TRBV20-1 and TRBJ1-5; 11 bases map to TRBD1. The V and J ends lost 3 bases and 7 bases, in that order; junction bases with no gene match: 8. CDR1 and CDR2 (germline): DFQATT, SNEGSKA (reference sequence). The CDR3 is 15 amino acids. The CDR3 loop reads CSAREGQGAIQPQHF. CDR3 DNA sequence: TGCAGTGCTAGGGAAGGACAGGGGGCTATCCAGCCCCAGCATTTT.

The chain carries TRBV9 and TRBJ1-2; D unresolved. Germline loops: CDR1 SGDLS, CDR2 YYNGEE. Deletions cut 5 bases from V and 8 bases from J, with 13 bases between. CDR3 length equals 12 residues. The CDR3 nucleotides read TGTGCCAGCAGGGCCGAGATGGGGGGCTACACCTTC. Amino acid sequence: CASRAEMGGYTF.

This chain links TRBV27 with TRBJ1-6, with a weak D call TRBD1 (5 bases). With 3 bases removed from V and 10 bases from J, the gap between germline ends came to 16 bases. This CDR3 spans 15 amino acids. Germline assignment: CDR1 MNHEY and CDR2 SMNVEV (reference sequence). The CDR3 spells CASSFSGGGVSPLHF. The CDR3 DNA reads TGTGCCAGCAGTTTTTCGGGGGGAGGGGTCTCACCCCTCCACTTT.

The genes are TRBV9 and TRBJ2-4, with D tentatively TRBD2 (7 bases). V dropped 4 bases and J dropped 6 bases, with 14 bases sitting between them. The germline V gene has CDR1 SGDLS and CDR2 YYNGEE. The CDR3 length is 14 residues. The CDR3: CASSSTRGGNIQYF. The CDR3 DNA reads as TGTGCCAGCAGCTCCACGAGGGGGGGAAACATTCAGTACTTC.

This clonotype was counted once. Since a much larger clone is just one base distant, this may be a read error. The CDR3 loop is CASSPASTYNSPLHF. The CDR3 DNA reads as TGTGCCAGTAGCCCAGCGAGCACCTATAATTCACCCCTCCACTTT. The chain joins TRBV19 to TRBJ1-6; D call uncertain. Trimming took off 6 bases at V and 2 bases at J, with 11 bases between the two ends. The CDR3 covers 15 residues. Germline V gene sequence: CDR1 LNHDA, CDR2 SQIVND (reference sequence).

This clonotype was recorded at least ten times. V gene TRBV28 combines with J gene TRBJ1-6, with 8 bases aligning to TRBD1. This CDR3 spans 15 amino acids. CDR1 is MDHEN and CDR2 is SYDVKM in the germline V gene. The V gene end was trimmed by 6 bases and the J gene end by 11 bases; junction bases not matched to a gene: 12. DNA of the CDR3: TGTGCCAGCAGCCCTAGGGACAGGATAACGCCACCCCTCCACTTT. Translating it yields CASSPRDRITPPLHF.

In its sample, this clonotype was seen many times. V is TRBV5-1 and J is TRBJ1-2; weak D call: TRBD1 (6 bases). CDR1 and CDR2 from the germline V gene are SGHRS and YFSETQ. V was pared by 4 bases and J by 5 bases, with 15 bases between. This CDR3 is 14 amino acids long. The CDR3 coding sequence is TGCGCCAGCAGCCTAATCTCACAGGGATATGGCTACACCTTC. Amino acid sequence: CASSLISQGYGYTF.

The chain combines TRBV7-6 with TRBJ2-7; TRBD1 aligns across 10 bases. Germline CDR1 is SGHVS and CDR2 is FNYEAQ. Losses at the gene ends were 1 base for V and 6 bases for J; bases not matched to a gene: 0. CDR3 length equals 13 residues. CDR3 coding DNA: TGTGCCAGCAGCTTAGGGACAGGGGGCGAGCAGTACTTC. Its translation: CASSLGTGGEQYF. The variable domain in full, completed from reference TRBV7-6 and TRBJ2-7, reads GAGVSQSPRYKVTKRGQDVALRCDPISGHVSLYWYRQALGQGPEFLTYFNYEAQQDKSGLPNDRFSAERPEGSISTLTIQRTEQRDSAMYRCASSLGTGGEQYFGPGTRLTVT.

The chain carries TRBV10-3 and TRBJ1-1; 11 bases align to TRBD1. This CDR3 is 13 amino acids long. Germline CDR1 ENHRY, CDR2 SYGVKD. V was pared by 4 bases and J by 6 bases, with 1 base of the junction left unmatched. The CDR3 nucleotides read TGTGCCATCAGTGCGGGACAGGGGGCTGAAGCTTTCTTT. Its protein is CAISAGQGAEAFF.

The genes are TRBV25-1 and TRBJ2-5, with D perhaps TRBD1 (6 bases). Germline V lookup: CDR1 MGHDK, CDR2 SYGVNS. This CDR3 spans 15 amino acids. V lost 1 base to trimming and J lost 5 bases, with 14 bases between them. In DNA, the CDR3 is TGTGCCAGCAGTGAATTGAGACAGGAAGAGGAGACCCAGTACTTC. As protein: CASSELRQEEETQYF.

This clonotype was found a few times. The gene calls are TRBV12-3 or TRBV12-4 and TRBJ2-1; D is undetermined. V was shortened by 2 bases and J by 0 bases, with 8 bases between the two germline ends. The CDR3 contains 15 residues. The CDR3 is CASSLSQSSYNEQFF. The CDR3 DNA follows: TGTGCCAGCAGTTTATCCCAGAGCTCCTACAATGAGCAGTTCTTC.

Regarding this clonotype: It may be a read error: a sequence one base away is much more abundant. CDR3 in DNA: TGTGCCAGTAGTCGCTCCGGGACAGTAGGCTGCACCTTC. Translating it yields CASSRSGTVGCTF. The chain is built from TRBV19 and TRBJ1-2; 7 nucleotides match TRBD1. Germline V gene sequence: CDR1 LNHDA, CDR2 SQIVND (reference sequence). CDR3 length: 13 residues.

The chain joins TRBV5-6 to TRBJ2-5; 13 positions agree with TRBD2. Trimming at V came to 1 base and at J to 5 bases, leaving 2 bases not matched to a gene. The CDR3 runs 15 residues. Germline V CDR1 and CDR2: SGHDT, YYEEEE. CDR3 in amino acids: CASSLMGLAGETQYF. CDR3 DNA: TGTGCCAGCAGCTTGATGGGACTAGCGGGGGAGACCCAGTACTTC.

The chain joins TRBV28 to TRBJ2-5; TRBD1 matches 12 bases. The germline CDR1 and CDR2 sequences are MDHEN and SYDVKM. V dropped 3 bases and J dropped 5; count of bases not matched to a gene: 13. The CDR3 runs to 18 residues. DNA for the CDR3: TGTGCCAGCAGTTTCGGGGACAGGGGGCCAGTGTCAAGGGAGACCCAGTACTTC. Amino acid sequence: CASSFGDRGPVSRETQYF.

J is TRBJ1-5 and V is TRBV25-1; D unresolved. The germline V gene has CDR1 MGHDK and CDR2 SYGVNS. Trimming took 8 bases from V and 9 from J, leaving 14 bases between them. The CDR3 spans 12 residues. The CDR3 is CASGRLSWPQHF. The CDR3 coding sequence is TGTGCCAGCGGCCGCCTTTCTTGGCCCCAGCATTTT.

Points on this clonotype: A clone one base away is much larger, so this may be a read error. The V and J genes are TRBV7-6 and TRBJ2-1, with 11 positions matching TRBD2. J gave up 6 bases and V 10 bases, and 17 bases lay outside the gene matches. Looked up from germline, CDR1 is SGHVS and CDR2 is FNYEAQ. CDR3 length: 17 residues. The CDR3: CANSKRVGLAGANEQFF. In nucleotides, the CDR3 is TGTGCCAACAGTAAGAGGGTCGGACTAGCGGGCGCCAATGAGCAGTTCTTC.

This clonotype was recorded only once. The chain combines TRBV7-2 with TRBJ2-7; 9 bases line up with TRBD1. Trimming cost V 5 bases and J 1 base; bases outside gene matches: 6. The CDR3 is made up of 15 amino acids. Germline lookup yields CDR1 SGHTA and CDR2 FQGNSA. This CDR3 reads CASSQEGTGSYEQYF. The CDR3 nucleotides are TGTGCCAGCAGCCAAGAAGGGACAGGGTCCTACGAGCAGTACTTC.

This clonotype was recorded a few times. This chain joins TRBV9 and TRBJ1-4; 7 nucleotides match TRBD1. This CDR3 has 15 residues. V was pared by 2 bases and J by 7 bases, with 8 bases of the junction left unmatched. CDR1 is SGDLS and CDR2 is YYNGEE in the germline V gene. CDR3 bases: TGTGCCAGCAGCGTCGGCGACAGGGAAGGTGAAAAACTGTTTTTT. Its translation: CASSVGDREGEKLFF.

This clonotype was counted only a few times. The rearrangement uses TRBV9 and TRBJ2-1; maybe TRBD1 (6 bases). Per the germline V gene, CDR1 is SGDLS and CDR2 is YYNGEE. The ends were cut back, 0 bases at V and 0 bases at J, with 13 bases in the middle. CDR3 length: 17 amino acids. The CDR3 region has the DNA TGTGCCAGCAGCGTAGATGCGGACAGCAGCTCCTACAATGAGCAGTTCTTC. Protein sequence: CASSVDADSSSYNEQFF.